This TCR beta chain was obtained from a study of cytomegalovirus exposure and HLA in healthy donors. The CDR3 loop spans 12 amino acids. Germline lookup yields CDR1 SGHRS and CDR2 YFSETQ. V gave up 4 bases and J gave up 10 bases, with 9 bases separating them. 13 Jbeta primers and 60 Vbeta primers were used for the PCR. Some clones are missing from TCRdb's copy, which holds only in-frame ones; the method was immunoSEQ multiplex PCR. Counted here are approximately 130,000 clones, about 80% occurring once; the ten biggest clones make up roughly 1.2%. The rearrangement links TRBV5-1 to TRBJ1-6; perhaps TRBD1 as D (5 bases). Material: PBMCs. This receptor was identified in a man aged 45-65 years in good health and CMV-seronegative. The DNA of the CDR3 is TGCGCCAGCAGCGCGGGGCAGTCACCCCTCCACTTT. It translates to CASSAGQSPLHF. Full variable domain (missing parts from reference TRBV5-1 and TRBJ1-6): KAGVTQTPRYLIKTRGQQVTLSCSPISGHRSVSWYQQTPGQGLQFLFEYFSETQRNKGNFPGRFSGRQFSNSRSEMNVSTLELGDSALYLCASSAGQSPLHFGNGTRLTVT.